A single sample is the source of the 27 T cell receptor beta chains below, sequenced in a study of monozygotic twins with inflammatory bowel disease. For each CDR3 protein, TCRdb gives one entry from its re-call of the 5' RACE reads, without DNA. The listing contains 310,000 or so distinct CDR3 sequences. What was sequenced was blood. These receptors were obtained from a human donor with ulcerative colitis or Crohn's disease, or a healthy co-twin of an affected twin (not recorded which).

The chain couples TRBV15 to TRBJ2-1; with no DNA, the TCRdb D assignment of TRBD2 cannot be verified. Looked up from germline, CDR1 is LNHNV and CDR2 is YYDKDF (reference sequence). The CDR3 is 13 residues long. The CDR3 here is CATSYPGGGPQFF.

The chain combines TRBV20-1 with TRBJ2-1. The CDR3 totals 14 residues. Germline V gives CDR1 DFQATT, CDR2 SNEGSKA (reference sequence). The CDR3: CSARVLTSGYEQFF.

The chain links TRBV7-9 to TRBJ2-1; TCRdb indicates TRBD1, and absent DNA this call remains unverified. Looked up from germline, CDR1 is SEHNR and CDR2 is FQNEAQ (reference sequence). CDR3 size: 15 residues. Here the CDR3 reads CASSADRGGYNEQFF.

The J gene is TRBJ2-7, the V gene TRBV18; the D call from TCRdb, TRBD2, cannot be confirmed without DNA. Germline V CDR1 and CDR2: KGHSH, LQKENI. The CDR3 is 15 residues long. This CDR3 reads CASSHPGLAGVQQYF.

The chain has TRBV6-5 and TRBJ2-3; TCRdb outputs TRBD2, but without DNA this stays unchecked. Germline CDR1 MNHEY, CDR2 SVGAGI. This CDR3 has 16 residues. The chain's CDR3 is CASSYSGGGGTDTQYF.

The chain couples TRBV6-2 or TRBV6-3 to TRBJ2-7; TCRdb indicates TRBD1, and absent DNA this call remains unverified. The CDR3 has 14 residues. Looked up from germline, CDR1 is MNHEY and CDR2 is SVGEGT. The CDR3 spells CASRYRGDSYEQYF.

This sequence joins TRBV5-5 and TRBJ2-1; TCRdb's assignment of TRBD1 cannot be checked, as there is no DNA. CDR1 and CDR2 (germline): SGHKS, YYEKEE (reference sequence). The CDR3 spans 15 residues. CDR3 residues: CASSEEGQEYNEQFF.

The chain carries TRBV19 and TRBJ2-1; TCRdb names TRBD1, which stays unverified in the absence of DNA. The germline V gene encodes CDR1 LNHDA and CDR2 SQIVND (reference sequence). The CDR3 loop spans 15 amino acids. CDR3 residues: CASSRSGDRVDEQFF.

V usage is TRBV7-9 and J usage is TRBJ1-1; no DNA is available, so the TRBD1 call from TCRdb remains unchecked. This CDR3 spans 14 amino acids. Germline V gene sequence: CDR1 SEHNR, CDR2 FQNEAQ (reference sequence). The CDR3 sequence: CASSFVGQGTEAFF.

J is TRBJ2-1 and V is TRBV28; the TCRdb D gene call, TRBD1, has no DNA to confirm it. The CDR3 length is 17 residues. Germline V gene sequence: CDR1 MDHEN, CDR2 SYDVKM. The CDR3 spells CASSHTGTTYLQNEQFF.

The chain links TRBV5-1 to TRBJ1-1; checking the TCRdb D call of TRBD1 is not possible without DNA. CDR1 SGHRS and CDR2 YFSETQ come from the germline V gene. The CDR3 has 16 amino acids. The CDR3 here is CASSPTGGKRFTEAFF.

The J gene is TRBJ2-7, the V gene TRBV5-1; the D call from TCRdb, TRBD1, cannot be confirmed without DNA. The germline V gene encodes CDR1 SGHRS and CDR2 YFSETQ. This CDR3 region has 16 residues. The CDR3 here is CASSLPTGPSSYEQYF.

The J gene is TRBJ2-5, the V gene TRBV30; the TCRdb D gene call, TRBD2, has no DNA to confirm it. Germline CDR1 GTSNPN, CDR2 SVGIG (reference sequence). The CDR3 runs to 13 residues. CDR3 protein: CAWNQGSGETQYF.

This chain joins TRBV7-2 and TRBJ1-1; TCRdb names TRBD1, which stays unverified in the absence of DNA. Germline V gene lookup returns CDR1 SGHTA and CDR2 FQGNSA. The CDR3 has 17 residues. The CDR3 region is CASSLTSGRTSNTEAFF.

The V call is TRBV7-9, the J call TRBJ1-1; TCRdb outputs TRBD1, but without DNA this stays unchecked. The CDR3 totals 16 residues. Per germline, CDR1 SEHNR and CDR2 FQNEAQ (reference sequence). The CDR3 protein is CASSFLPGSQNTEAFF.

The chain combines TRBV27 with TRBJ2-1; TCRdb picks TRBD1, but there is no DNA to check that call. The V gene's germline CDR1 is MNHEY and CDR2 SMNVEV (reference sequence). The CDR3 loop spans 17 amino acids. This CDR3 is CASSSRGQGLSNNEQFF.

The chain links TRBV4-1 to TRBJ2-7; TCRdb names TRBD2, which stays unverified in the absence of DNA. Germline V gene sequence: CDR1 MGHRA, CDR2 YSYEKL. The CDR3 is 17 residues long. The CDR3 sequence is CASSQDDRGLKDYEQYF.

The genes are TRBV3-1 and TRBJ2-7; TCRdb names TRBD2, which stays unverified in the absence of DNA. CDR3 length equals 15 residues. Germline CDR1 LGHDT, CDR2 YNNKEL (reference sequence). The CDR3: CASSQGVAGGNEQYF.

CDR3 region: CASSYPGMNTEAFF. The rearrangement uses TRBV6-2 or TRBV6-3 and TRBJ1-1. This CDR3 contains 14 residues. Germline V gene data show CDR1 as MNHEY and CDR2 as SVGEGT.

The rearrangement uses TRBV16 and TRBJ1-4. CDR1 is KGHSY and CDR2 is FQNENV in the germline V gene. This CDR3 has 13 residues. This chain's CDR3 is CASSQVIAEKLFF.

V usage is TRBV5-1 and J usage is TRBJ1-5. Germline V gene data show CDR1 as SGHRS and CDR2 as YFSETQ. This CDR3 has 14 amino acids. The chain's CDR3 is CASSSRKSNQPQHF.

The chain joins TRBV20-1 to TRBJ2-3. The CDR3 length is 13 residues. Germline loops: CDR1 DFQATT, CDR2 SNEGSKA (reference sequence). CDR3 amino acids: CSASVMSTDTQYF.

The chain couples TRBV29-1 to TRBJ2-5; TCRdb's D call of TRBD1 is untestable without DNA. The germline V gene encodes CDR1 SQVTM and CDR2 ANQGSEA. This CDR3 spans 16 amino acids. CDR3 region: CSVGGRQDISQETQYF.

V is TRBV7-9 and J is TRBJ1-4; lacking DNA, the TRBD1 call made by TCRdb goes unchecked. The CDR3 is 15 amino acids. Germline-derived CDR1 and CDR2 are SEHNR and FQNEAQ (reference sequence). The CDR3 spells CASSLRQGAREKLFF.

The chain is built from TRBV6-2 or TRBV6-3 and TRBJ2-7; TCRdb returns TRBD1, unconfirmable since there is no DNA. Germline CDR1 is MNHEY and CDR2 is SVGEGT. The CDR3 totals 16 residues. CDR3 amino acids: CASSYYPGQGFHEQYF.

The rearrangement joins TRBV7-2 to TRBJ2-7. Germline V CDR1 and CDR2: SGHTA, FQGNSA. The CDR3 is made up of 13 amino acids. The CDR3 spells CASSLFSVREQYF.

This chain connects TRBV20-1 to TRBJ2-7. Germline V gene sequence: CDR1 DFQATT, CDR2 SNEGSKA (reference sequence). This CDR3 comprises 12 residues. CDR3 amino acids: CSAGFVSYEQYF.